One sample yielded the 2 T cell receptor beta chains listed below, sequenced in a study of T-cell memory formation after mild COVID-19. MiXCR, run by TCRdb on the 5' RACE reads, gives a single entry per CDR3 protein. The data show 300,000 to 400,000 distinct CDR3 sequences, under 15% seen once. Sequenced sample: PBMCs or a T cell subset sorted from them (not recorded which). The origin of the receptors is a man aged 18-30 years who had mild COVID-19 (a few samples of this study predate the infection). Cell type and time point are not known.

This clonotype was seen more than once but under ten times. The chain employs TRBV6-2 or TRBV6-3 and TRBJ2-1; 11 nucleotides align to TRBD2. Trimming took 4 bases from V and 9 from J; bases not matched to a gene: 5. The CDR3 covers 14 residues. In germline, CDR1 is MNHEY, CDR2 SVGEGT. CDR3 DNA sequence: TGTGCCAGCAGTTTTAGCGGGGGGGCCATTGAGCAGTTCTTC. This encodes CASSFSGGAIEQFF.

This chain links TRBV4-3 with TRBJ2-7; D is uncertain. This CDR3 region has 15 residues. The V gene's germline CDR1 is LGHNA and CDR2 YSLEER. Trimming cost V 5 bases and J 5 bases, with 19 bases left between them. DNA of the CDR3: TGCGCCAGCAGCTCGTCACATGGAATCCGGAACGAGCAGTACTTC. This gives the protein CASSSSHGIRNEQYF.